This TCR beta chain originates from a study of cytomegalovirus exposure and HLA in healthy donors. Across the study: Researchers found that roughly 81% of just under 400 genotyped donors fell within the Caucasian-associated ancestry cluster.

The PCR employed 60 Vbeta primers together with 13 Jbeta primers. Method: immunoSEQ multiplex PCR; TCRdb's copy keeps in-frame clones and lacks some. The table lists about 200,000 clones, approximately 80% of them singletons, with 2.5% to 3.5% in the top ten. Study-wide results and caveats: About 87% or about 30% of the time was how often most TCR beta V segments were productive, according to an earlier analysis. Analysis performed later found about 17,000 TCR beta sequences associated with HLA alleles at 0.05 false discovery rate. It is likely that the observed cluster of highly shared sequence variants was a sequencing artifact.

Germline lookup yields CDR1 SNHLY and CDR2 FYNNEI. This CDR3 is 16 amino acids long. Points on this clone: Its antigen is as yet unknown. Its ends do not fully match the called genes, so a read error is possible.

This chain connects TRBV2 to TRBJ2-2, with D maybe TRBD1 (6 bases). The material sequenced was PBMCs. This clonotype was obtained from a woman in her twenties or thirties in good health and CMV-seronegative. The CDR3 DNA follows: TGTGTCAGCAGTGATGAGGTGGGGGCAATCACCGGGGAGCTGTTTTTT. Translated: CVSSDEVGAITGELFF.